These T cell receptor beta chains were read from a single sample in a study of cytomegalovirus exposure and HLA in healthy donors. Profiled with immunoSEQ multiplex PCR; TCRdb holds only in-frame clones, not every one. The ten top clones account for roughly 1.1%, within a sample of around 210,000 clones. Sequences were obtained from PBMCs. These receptor sequences come from a girl aged 2 to 9 in good health and CMV-seropositive. CDR3s leave out the opening cysteine and the closing phenylalanine or tryptophan. Each record gives: D gene, V gene, J gene, CDR3 protein. D genes are given only for firm matches.

D: TRBD1; V: TRBV5-1; J: TRBJ1-4; CDR3: ASSLTGDVGEKLF
D: .; V: TRBV28; J: TRBJ2-7; CDR3: ASSPMGASGSYEQY
D: .; V: TRBV28; J: TRBJ2-3; CDR3: ASSKGGMTDTQY
D: .; V: TRBV4-2; J: TRBJ2-5; CDR3: ASSQEGDNQETQY
D: TRBD1; V: TRBV28; J: TRBJ1-5; CDR3: ASSPRQGNNQPQH
D: TRBD2; V: TRBV5-1; J: TRBJ2-3; CDR3: ASSSTLLAGGPFATDTQY
D: TRBD2; V: TRBV11-3; J: TRBJ2-7; CDR3: ASSLDSGSYHEQY
D: .; V: TRBV27; J: TRBJ2-3; CDR3: ASSPQSGGGTDTQY
D: TRBD2; V: TRBV7-9; J: TRBJ2-3; CDR3: ASSPDPLAGHELTDTQY
D: .; V: TRBV5-1; J: TRBJ1-2; CDR3: ASSLGASTGANYGYT
D: .; V: TRBV28; J: TRBJ2-7; CDR3: ASSLSTGTYEQY
D: .; V: TRBV29-1; J: TRBJ1-3; CDR3: SGHGGSGNTIY
D: .; V: TRBV5-1; J: TRBJ1-2; CDR3: ASSLAETGNYGYT
D: .; V: TRBV19; J: TRBJ2-7; CDR3: ASSAGYEQY
D: .; V: TRBV10-3; J: TRBJ1-1; CDR3: AISYHRENTEAF
D: TRBD2; V: TRBV7-2; J: TRBJ2-7; CDR3: ASSSVAGGLYEQY
D: .; V: TRBV27; J: TRBJ2-7; CDR3: ASATDPVGHYEQY
D: .; V: TRBV6-1; J: TRBJ2-7; CDR3: ASSELYSADSRSN
D: TRBD2; V: TRBV11-2; J: TRBJ2-7; CDR3: ASSSRWGLEAHEQY
D: TRBD1; V: TRBV5-6; J: TRBJ1-1; CDR3: ASSLGQGITEAF
D: TRBD1; V: TRBV14; J: TRBJ2-7; CDR3: ASSQDSDRGSSYEQY
D: .; V: TRBV6-6; J: TRBJ2-1; CDR3: ASSYRGSYNEQF
D: .; V: TRBV7-7; J: TRBJ1-3; CDR3: ASSLDYGNTIY
D: .; V: TRBV19; J: TRBJ1-2; CDR3: ASSIGIGTSYGYT
D: TRBD1; V: TRBV5-1; J: TRBJ2-7; CDR3: ASSSDRSSYEQY
D: TRBD2; V: TRBV7-9; J: TRBJ2-3; CDR3: ASSFGLAGGTGQLGTQY
D: TRBD1; V: TRBV5-1; J: TRBJ2-3; CDR3: ASSFQPGQGSSTQY
D: TRBD2; V: TRBV7-9; J: TRBJ2-3; CDR3: ASSLIGSGRRSDTQY
D: TRBD1; V: TRBV18; J: TRBJ2-5; CDR3: ASSRSQQGARETQY
D: TRBD2; V: TRBV9; J: TRBJ2-2; CDR3: ASSLHTSGSAGELF
D: TRBD2; V: TRBV10-2; J: TRBJ2-1; CDR3: ASSEIGVSGRALDEQF
D: .; V: TRBV5-4; J: TRBJ1-1; CDR3: ASSFAGMNTEAF
D: .; V: TRBV5-8; J: TRBJ1-3; CDR3: ASSFRQSSSGNTIY
D: .; V: TRBV2; J: TRBJ2-1; CDR3: ASSGEAYNEQF
D: TRBD2; V: TRBV11-2; J: TRBJ2-1; CDR3: ASSSVAGGGDEQF
D: .; V: TRBV5-5; J: TRBJ1-1; CDR3: ASSLARQTYTEAF
D: .; V: TRBV6-1; J: TRBJ1-2; CDR3: ASRGTGDGYT
D: TRBD1; V: TRBV4-1; J: TRBJ1-6; CDR3: ASSQPATGLSPLH
D: TRBD2; V: TRBV15; J: TRBJ2-7; CDR3: ATSRDRAGDREQY
D: TRBD1; V: TRBV6-1; J: TRBJ1-3; CDR3: ASSERSGQGASGNTIY
D: .; V: TRBV27; J: TRBJ1-3; CDR3: ASSLGATGNTIY
D: .; V: TRBV6-5; J: TRBJ1-3; CDR3: ASSLSYRSSGNTIY
D: .; V: TRBV10-2; J: TRBJ1-1; CDR3: ASRFPNTEAF